This is a list of T cell receptor beta chains from one sample in a study of early T cells in non-severe SARS-CoV-2 infection. TCRdb independently ran MiXCR on the 5' RACE reads; one entry per CDR3 protein. The sample includes 70,000 or so distinct CDR3 sequences, 9.5% to 13% of them seen just once. Sequencing was performed on whole blood. Every receptor here comes from an adult who was a healthcare worker with PCR-confirmed SARS-CoV-2 infection or an uninfected control (not recorded which). CDR3s leave out the opening cysteine and the closing phenylalanine or tryptophan.

CDR3aa,j_gene,v_gene
ASSLVSRQETQY,TRBJ2-5,TRBV7-2
ASRPKLAGGPDEQF,TRBJ2-1,TRBV7-2
ASSLYYEQY,TRBJ2-7,TRBV7-8
ASNPIPRLEAYEQF,TRBJ2-1,TRBV11-2
ASTLNRGPEAF,TRBJ1-1,TRBV6-1
ASSRRAVAGLTNTGELF,TRBJ2-2,TRBV11-2
ASSQDREKAF,TRBJ1-1,TRBV4-3
ASSRPTGAGGNIQY,TRBJ2-4,TRBV28
ASSELADSYNEQF,TRBJ2-1,TRBV7-2
ASSPLPTGVSYEQY,TRBJ2-7,TRBV18
ASSLDRGTEAF,TRBJ1-1,TRBV3-1
ASSSSSLETQY,TRBJ2-5,TRBV6-5
ASSQDSWGANTEAF,TRBJ1-1,TRBV3-1
AISHDRNQETQY,TRBJ2-5,TRBV10-3
ASSEFGRAAQELF,TRBJ2-2,TRBV2
ASSLSSWGVKY,TRBJ2-3,TRBV27
ATRDQGNTEAF,TRBJ1-1,TRBV24-1
ASRPFGRQETQY,TRBJ2-5,TRBV6-2/TRBV6-3
ASREMGSDTHEQY,TRBJ2-7,TRBV5-1
ATGTAETQY,TRBJ2-5,TRBV10-3
ASSYMGGNTIY,TRBJ1-3,TRBV6-5
ASAGPSQETQY,TRBJ2-5,TRBV3-1
ASSSGLAAYNEQF,TRBJ2-1,TRBV7-9
ASSRTIIYEQY,TRBJ2-7,TRBV19
ASSIGLFRDGPQH,TRBJ1-5,TRBV19
ASSAGTSGSNRETQY,TRBJ2-5,TRBV6-2/TRBV6-3
ASSSDSRQPQH,TRBJ1-5,TRBV10-1
ASSLDRPTVDTQY,TRBJ2-3,TRBV5-1
ASSFPGLGRETQY,TRBJ2-5,TRBV5-6
ASRPPGQGVQQY,TRBJ2-7,TRBV28
ASSLLEGTIY,TRBJ1-3,TRBV7-6
ASSVDPQASEQY,TRBJ2-7,TRBV9
ASRHRGTKNIQY,TRBJ2-4,TRBV5-1
ASSNRGSYNEQF,TRBJ2-1,TRBV10-1
SASRRTYSTDTQY,TRBJ2-3,TRBV20-1
ASSEGGQGTDTQY,TRBJ2-3,TRBV2
ASSHLGLVNYNEQF,TRBJ2-1,TRBV7-2
AWTGVPDTQY,TRBJ2-3,TRBV30
ASMLTSNEKLF,TRBJ1-4,TRBV6-5
ASSPSWTDTLYNEQF,TRBJ2-1,TRBV7-8
ASSPDGTSNEQY,TRBJ2-7,TRBV5-1
TSSQQTAKKNNSPLH,TRBJ1-6,TRBV1
ASTQTLGPGVSPLH,TRBJ1-6,TRBV7-6
SASRGAYYGYT,TRBJ1-2,TRBV20-1
AWSVKGEGKLF,TRBJ1-4,TRBV30
ASSLRGRQPQH,TRBJ1-5,TRBV28
SARRTMEAF,TRBJ1-1,TRBV20-1
MGPRWATDTQY,TRBJ2-3,TRBV20-1
ASSYSMLNTIY,TRBJ1-3,TRBV6-5
ASSQDMGEGVFPSGKRLTQY,TRBJ2-5,TRBV4-1
ASVPNPGLF,TRBJ1-4,TRBV12-5
ASSSPPGLAGRTDTQY,TRBJ2-3,TRBV7-8
ASKRGREAF,TRBJ1-1,TRBV28
ASSPPRGTGRYTGELF,TRBJ2-2,TRBV5-5
ASGTGRVYEQY,TRBJ2-7,TRBV2